The entry below gives a single TCR beta chain sequence along with its context. What it binds is unknown. The record originates from a study of shared clonotypes between healthy human individuals. Study-level findings and limits: Relative to their counterparts shared across all four donors, non-shared clonotypes exhibited diminished generation probabilities.

All the donors were Caucasian adults who lived in Nashville, Tennessee. V dropped 5 bases and J dropped 2 bases, with 9 bases sitting between them. In germline, CDR1 is SEHNR, CDR2 FQNEAQ (reference sequence). This CDR3 is 14 amino acids long. Sequencing was performed with immunoSEQ multiplex PCR; in TCRdb, only in-frame clones are kept and a portion is missing. The table lists some 2.4 million clones, under 95% of them singletons, with about 0.38% in the top ten. This receptor was identified in a man between 18 and 35 years old in good health. Some clones in this sample may be carry-over from other donors' samples. Sequencing was performed on naive CD4+ T cells from PBMCs. Subset indicated: CD45RA+ positively selected. The chain has TRBV7-9 and TRBJ1-4; D unclear. CDR3 residues: CASSQRRTNEKLFF. CDR3 sequence (DNA): TGTGCCAGCAGCCAAAGACGGACTAATGAAAAACTGTTTTTT.